The 13 T cell receptor beta chains given below trace back to one sample, sequenced in a study of blood T cell repertoires in COVID-19. Sequenced by immunoSEQ multiplex PCR; TCRdb stores in-frame clones only, minus some. The sample lists about 280,000 clones, approximately 90% occurring once. The sequenced material came from PBMCs or T cells enriched from blood (not recorded which). The receptors shown here come from a woman in her sixties or seventies in a cohort exposed to, infected with or recovered from COVID-19 (not recorded which).

This clone was seen only once. The V call is TRBV7-8, the J call TRBJ2-7; 8 positions match TRBD2. The CDR3 has 15 residues. Germline V lookup: CDR1 SGHVS, CDR2 FQNEAQ. V lost 2 bases to trimming and J lost 3 bases; unmatched junction nucleotides: 6. The CDR3 DNA follows: TGTGCCAGCAGCTTACCCGGGACTAGAGGCTACGAGCAGTACTTC. It encodes CASSLPGTRGYEQYF.

In its sample, this clone was seen once. This sequence joins TRBV15 and TRBJ2-2; D call uncertain. Looked up from germline, CDR1 is LNHNV and CDR2 is YYDKDF (reference sequence). The length of the CDR3 is 13 residues. Trimming shortened V by 5 bases and J by 6 bases, and 10 bases separated the two germline ends. The DNA for the CDR3 is TGTGCCACCAGCCATACTTCCCCCGGGGAGCTGTTTTTT. The encoded protein is CATSHTSPGELFF.

The CDR3 nucleotides are TGTGCCAGCAGCTCCCCCCGGAACACTGAAGCTTTCTTT. Its protein is CASSSPRNTEAFF. The J gene is TRBJ1-1, the V gene TRBV11-2; D remains unclear. Germline V CDR1 and CDR2: SGHAT, FQNNGV. There are 13 residues in the CDR3. The V end lost 4 bases, the J end lost 1 base, and 7 bases lay between the germline ends.

V gene TRBV6-1 combines with J gene TRBJ2-7; no firm D call. V gave up 2 bases and J gave up 3 bases, with 8 bases separating them. Per germline, CDR1 MNHNS and CDR2 SASEGT. This CDR3 spans 13 amino acids. The CDR3 bases are TGTGCCAGCAGTGAAATAGTTATCTACGAGCAGTACTTC. Translating it yields CASSEIVIYEQYF.

The V gene is TRBV15, the J gene TRBJ2-7; 11 bases are a match to TRBD2. Germline lookup yields CDR1 LNHNV and CDR2 YYDKDF (reference sequence). Unmatched junction bases numbered 11, after V lost 2 bases and J lost 5 bases. CDR3 size: 17 residues. The CDR3 here is CATSRLLLAGGSNEQYF. The CDR3 DNA reads as TGTGCCACCAGCAGACTTCTATTAGCGGGAGGGTCGAACGAGCAGTACTTC.

This chain joins TRBV5-1 and TRBJ2-7, with TRBD2 identical over 9 bases. CDR3 length equals 17 residues. Per germline, CDR1 SGHRS and CDR2 YFSETQ. J was trimmed by 0 bases and V by 6 bases; bases with no gene match: 13. CDR3 sequence (DNA): TGCGCCAGCAATATGGACTCGGCGGGAGGGTCCTCCTACGAGCAGTACTTC. Its protein is CASNMDSAGGSSYEQYF.

This chain connects TRBV19 to TRBJ2-7; tentatively, D is TRBD2 (5 bases). The ends were cut back, 4 bases at V and 2 bases at J, with 15 bases in the middle. Germline lookup yields CDR1 LNHDA and CDR2 SQIVND (reference sequence). This CDR3 is 15 amino acids long. The DNA for the CDR3 is TGTGCCAGTAGTAGGGAGTCAGGTCCTCCCTACGAGCAGTACTTC. This translates into CASSRESGPPYEQYF.

The V call is TRBV9, the J call TRBJ1-4; 12 bases are a match to TRBD1. The V and J ends lost 4 bases and 12 bases, in that order; junction bases with no gene match: 7. The germline CDR1 and CDR2 sequences are SGDLS and YYNGEE. The CDR3 runs to 14 residues. In DNA form, the CDR3 reads TGTGCCAGCAGCTTAACGGGACAGGGGGCTCAACTGTTTTTT. Amino acid sequence: CASSLTGQGAQLFF.

The rearrangement uses TRBV5-8 and TRBJ1-5; the D is unclear. Trimming took off 4 bases at V and 7 bases at J, with 9 bases between the two ends. CDR3 length: 12 amino acids. CDR1 SGHTS and CDR2 YDEGEE come from the germline V gene. The CDR3: CASSLLGQPQHF. The CDR3 region has the DNA TGTGCCAGCAGCCTCCTGGGCCAGCCCCAGCATTTT.

The chain employs TRBV19 and TRBJ2-1; 12 positions agree with TRBD2. This CDR3 region has 16 residues. The V gene's germline CDR1 is LNHDA and CDR2 SQIVND (reference sequence). V shed 3 bases, J shed 5 bases, and the junction held 5 bases outside the gene matches. CDR3 bases: TGTGCCAGTAGTATCCCGCTAGCGGGAGGGAACAATGAGCAGTTCTTC. As protein: CASSIPLAGGNNEQFF.

V is TRBV28 and J is TRBJ1-5, with a possible D match to TRBD1 (6 bases). Germline V gene lookup returns CDR1 MDHEN and CDR2 SYDVKM. Trimming removed 2 bases from V and 15 bases from J, with 20 bases in between. This CDR3 has 14 residues. The CDR3 reads CASSLGARQVQRHF. DNA for the CDR3: TGTGCCAGCAGTTTAGGGGCCCGACAGGTTCAGAGGCATTTT. Looking up the rest from reference TRBV28 and TRBJ1-5 gives the full variable domain: DVKVTQSSRYLVKRTGEKVFLECVQDMDHENMFWYRQDPGLGLRLIYFSYDVKMKEKGDIPEGYSVSREKKERFSLILESASTNQTSMYLCASSLGARQVQRHFGDGTRLSIL.

This clone was observed a handful of times. The sample has other DNA sequences that encode this CDR3 too. The J gene is TRBJ2-6, the V gene TRBV2; D not certain. Germline CDR1 and CDR2: SNHLY and FYNNEI. The CDR3 has 14 residues. Trimming took off 5 bases at V and 0 bases at J, with 5 bases between the two ends. The CDR3 protein is CASSRSSGANVLTF. CDR3 DNA: TGTGCCAGCAGTAGGAGCTCTGGGGCCAACGTCCTGACTTTC.

The rearrangement joins TRBV30 to TRBJ1-1, with 7 bases lining up with TRBD1. Germline loops: CDR1 GTSNPN, CDR2 SVGIG (reference sequence). Trimming cost V 3 bases and J 11 bases; bases outside gene matches: 12. The CDR3 is 13 amino acids. The CDR3 DNA follows: TGTGCCTGGAGCTTGACAGGGCCGCGAGAGGCTTTCTTT. It encodes CAWSLTGPREAFF.